The clone carrying this TCR beta chain was seen only once. The data stem from a study of T cell changes during pregnancy in multiple sclerosis. The repertoire was sequenced with immunoSEQ multiplex PCR; TCRdb's copy has only in-frame clones and lacks some. This repertoire shows over 50,000 clones, 75% to 90% found once; its top ten account for roughly 0.89%. Germline values: CDR1 MNHEY, CDR2 SMNVEV (reference sequence). Trimming cost V 5 bases and J 3 bases; bases outside gene matches: 12. The CDR3 covers 18 residues. The chain has TRBV27 and TRBJ2-7; 14 bases line up with TRBD2. The receptor was derived from a female donor in good health, enrolled as a control in a pregnancy study. Sequencing used peripheral blood, obtained in the first trimester of pregnancy. The CDR3 coding sequence is TGTGCCAGCAGTCGGACTAGCGGGGGGATAAGGGCCATCTACGAGCAGTACTTC. Its translation: CASSRTSGGIRAIYEQYF.